Each of the 7 T cell receptor beta chains below was sequenced from the same sample in a study of T cells in Graves' hyperthyroidism and ophthalmopathy. TCR beta CDR3 regions were amplified from RNA. HTBI primers were used for first-round RT-PCR of the TCR CDR3. MiXCR, run by TCRdb on the multiplex PCR reads, gives a single entry per CDR3 protein. In the table there are over 400,000 distinct CDR3 sequences, approximately 15% of which are singletons. The sample taken for sequencing was blood. The receptors were sampled from a man aged 18 to 29 with Graves' ophthalmopathy.

The chain recombines TRBV7-9 with TRBJ1-2; 10 bases fit TRBD1. V lost 5 bases, J lost 3 bases, and 3 bases stayed unmatched. The length of the CDR3 is 14 residues. Per germline, CDR1 SEHNR and CDR2 FQNEAQ (reference sequence). This CDR3 reads CASSPDRGYYGYTF. DNA for the CDR3: TGTGCCAGCAGCCCGGACAGGGGGTACTATGGCTACACCTTC.

Regarding this clonotype: Being one base from a much bigger clone, this may be a read error. J is TRBJ2-5 and V is TRBV20-1; D unresolved. The germline CDR1 and CDR2 sequences are DFQATT and SNEGSKA (reference sequence). The CDR3 covers 15 residues. The germline V and J ends were trimmed by 0 bases and 0 bases, with 11 bases remaining between them. CDR3 region: CSAREGSADQETQYF. The CDR3 coding sequence is TGCAGTGCTAGAGAAGGGTCGGCGGACCAAGAGACCCAGTACTTC.

The genes are TRBV9 and TRBJ2-3; D might be TRBD2 (6 bases). Germline CDR1 is SGDLS and CDR2 is YYNGEE. Trimming left V 3 bases short and J 3 bases short, with 8 bases between. The CDR3 is 13 residues long. CDR3 loop: CASSAGTTDTQYF. DNA of the CDR3: TGTGCCAGCAGCGCGGGGACTACAGATACGCAGTATTTT.

The chain combines TRBV5-1 with TRBJ2-5; D unresolved. The CDR3 has 14 residues. Germline V gene data show CDR1 as SGHRS and CDR2 as YFSETQ. V was trimmed by 2 bases and J by 2 bases, leaving 10 bases between them. CDR3 loop: CASSFTVPQETQYF. CDR3 DNA: TGCGCCAGCAGCTTTACCGTGCCACAAGAGACCCAGTACTTC.

This clonotype turned up a few times. The genes are TRBV6-1 and TRBJ1-5; D is ambiguous. The V end lost 6 bases, the J end lost 1 base, and 16 bases lay between the germline ends. This CDR3 comprises 16 residues. CDR1 and CDR2 from the germline V gene are MNHNS and SASEGT. The CDR3 reads CASSLLGYVSNQPQHF. The CDR3 bases are TGTGCCAGCAGCCTGCTTGGGTATGTCAGCAATCAGCCCCAGCATTTT.

The chain links TRBV6-1 to TRBJ2-5; 11 bases map to TRBD1. The CDR3 is 13 residues long. Germline V gene lookup returns CDR1 MNHNS and CDR2 SASEGT. V shed 8 bases, J shed 5 bases, and the junction held 4 bases outside the gene matches. The CDR3 DNA reads as TGTGCCAGCGGGACAGGGGGTGCGGAGACCCAGTACTTC. Translating it yields CASGTGGAETQYF.

The sample holds many counts of this clonotype. The chain has TRBV4-2 and TRBJ1-1, with 7 bases fitting TRBD1. CDR1 and CDR2 (germline): LGHNA, YNFKEQ. CDR3 length: 15 residues. Trimming at V came to 1 base and at J to 1 base, leaving 3 bases not matched to a gene. DNA of the CDR3: TGTGCCAGCAGCCAAGCGACAGGGTCGAACACTGAAGCTTTCTTT. Protein product: CASSQATGSNTEAFF.